The rows below give T cell receptor beta chains drawn from one sample of a study of Tregs in tolerant kidney transplant recipients. Sequenced by immunoSEQ multiplex PCR; TCRdb stores in-frame clones only, minus some. The sample includes just under 65,000 clones, under 98% of them seen just once. This specimen was Tregs from blood, taken before the transplant. The origin of the receptors is a human donor who received a combined kidney and bone marrow transplant. CDR3s include the opening cysteine and the closing phenylalanine or tryptophan. A D gene is named only where the DNA matches it firmly. A clone size is listed for some rows: how often the clone was seen (once, few, many), or a class if it is expanded.

V gene	clone size	D gene	J gene	CDR3 DNA	CDR3 protein
TRBV7-6	-	TRBD2	TRBJ2-5	TGTGCCAGCAAGACAGCGGGACTGTCAGAGACCCAGTACTTC	CASKTAGLSETQYF
TRBV11-1	-	-	TRBJ1-2	TGTGCCAGCAGCAGACGAGGCTATGGCTACACCTTC	CASSRRGYGYTF
TRBV23-1	-	TRBD2	TRBJ2-2	TGCGCCAGCAGTCAGCCCGATCTAGCGGGAGGGGGAACCGGGGAGCTGTTTTTT	CASSQPDLAGGGTGELFF
TRBV5-1	-	TRBD2	TRBJ2-1	TGCGCCAGCAGTCTTAATGGACTAGCGGGCTCCTACAATGAGCAGTTCTTC	CASSLNGLAGSYNEQFF
TRBV30	once	-	TRBJ2-1	TGTGCCTGGAACCAGGGGCGCAATGAGCAGTTCTTC	CAWNQGRNEQFF
TRBV11-2	medium-sized	-	TRBJ2-7	TGTGCCAGCAGCTTGGTCGGAGGGGCTACCTACGAGCAGTACTTC	CASSLVGGATYEQYF
TRBV18	-	TRBD1	TRBJ2-7	TGTGCCAGCTCAAAAGGACAGGGAAATTACGAGCAGTACTTC	CASSKGQGNYEQYF
TRBV10-3	-	TRBD2	TRBJ2-3	TGTGCCATCAGTGAGTTTGGGACTAGCGGGAGAGGGCAGTATTTT	CAISEFGTSGRGQYF
TRBV11-3	once	-	TRBJ1-2	TGTGCCAGCAGCTTAGGCAGGGGCTATGGCTACACCTTC	CASSLGRGYGYTF
TRBV4-1	-	-	TRBJ1-2	TGCGCCAGCAGCCACGGGAAGGATGGTTGGGTAGACTATGGCTACACCTTC	CASSHGKDGWVDYGYTF
TRBV19	-	-	TRBJ1-1	TGTGCCAGTGCCACCACAGGGAGAACTGAAGCTTTCTTT	CASATTGRTEAFF
TRBV7-3	-	TRBD1	TRBJ2-3	TGTGCCAGCAGCTTAGCGGGACAGGGGATAGATACGCAGTATTTT	CASSLAGQGIDTQYF
TRBV7-9	-	-	TRBJ2-2	TGTGCCAGCAGCGGGGGGACTTGGAACACCGGGGAGCTGTTTTTT	CASSGGTWNTGELFF
TRBV7-2	-	-	TRBJ2-2	TGTGCCAGCACCCAGTCATGGAACACCGGGGAGCTGTTTTTT	CASTQSWNTGELFF
TRBV7-9	-	TRBD1	TRBJ1-2	TGTGCCAGCGGAGGGGGCCAGGACTATGGCTACACCTTC	CASGGGQDYGYTF
TRBV6-6	-	-	TRBJ1-1	TGTGCCAGCAGTGACATTCGCAGGGCGAACACTGAAGCTTTCTTT	CASSDIRRANTEAFF